One and the same sample provided the 18 T cell receptor beta chains below, sequenced in a study of shared clonotypes between healthy human individuals (TCRdb year 2020). The library was generated by the immunoSEQ multiplex PCR assay. TCRdb limited this immuneACCESS table to in-frame rearrangements with V and J called. A share of clones is missing; checked studies link under half to unresolved V genes, and the rest is unexplained. The sample table contains about a million clones; only one count was recorded for 76% of them. Roughly 1.5% of the sample lies in the top ten. Specimen: memory CD4+ T cells sorted from blood. Read against the paper, the sample's cell subset or site label means: CD45RA-negative fraction. Receptors originate from a man aged 18 to 30 in good health.

The chain joins TRBV11-2 to TRBJ2-5, with TRBD1 matching over 7 bases. J was trimmed by 9 bases and V by 5 bases; bases with no gene match: 9. CDR3 length: 13 amino acids. Germline CDR1 is SGHAT and CDR2 is FQNNGV. For the CDR3, the DNA is TGTGCCAGCAGCCCTGACAGGGATCGGTCCCAGTACTTC. It codes for CASSPDRDRSQYF.

This clone was counted many times. The J gene is TRBJ2-1, the V gene TRBV9, with a possible D match to TRBD1 (5 bases). The CDR3 has 14 amino acids. V lost 3 bases to trimming and J lost 7 bases, with 14 bases between them. In germline, CDR1 is SGDLS, CDR2 YYNGEE. The CDR3 DNA reads as TGTGCCAGCAGCGCCACAGACCCAGGGAATGAGCAGTTCTTC. As protein: CASSATDPGNEQFF.

The chain has TRBV11-2 and TRBJ2-1; the match to TRBD2 covers 8 bases. Germline V gives CDR1 SGHAT, CDR2 FQNNGV. V lost 2 bases to trimming and J lost 8 bases; unmatched junction nucleotides: 8. CDR3 length: 15 amino acids. CDR3 in amino acids: CASSLSGTSTDEQFF. The CDR3 DNA is TGTGCCAGCAGCTTATCCGGGACTAGTACCGATGAGCAGTTCTTC.

CDR3 nucleotide sequence: TGTGCCAGCAGCCCGGGGAGCTTTAGCACAGATACGCAGTATTTT. Residues: CASSPGSFSTDTQYF. The chain employs TRBV7-2 and TRBJ2-3, with D maybe TRBD2 (5 bases). The CDR3 covers 15 residues. Germline assignment: CDR1 SGHTA and CDR2 FQGNSA. V lost 5 bases and J 0 bases, leaving 12 bases between the germline ends.

In its sample, this clone was seen a few times. The J gene is TRBJ1-4, the V gene TRBV2; no definite D call. The CDR3 sequence is 15 residues long. V was clipped by 5 bases and J by 7 bases, with 17 bases between them. Germline V CDR1 and CDR2: SNHLY, FYNNEI. The CDR3 nucleotides read TGTGCCAGCAGTCGAGAGACATCCACCTCTGAAAAACTGTTTTTT. It codes for CASSRETSTSEKLFF.

The chain employs TRBV30 and TRBJ1-6; D uncertain. Germline-derived CDR1 and CDR2 are GTSNPN and SVGIG (reference sequence). Deletions cut 4 bases from V and 10 bases from J, with 14 bases between. This CDR3 has 13 residues. The CDR3 DNA reads as TGTGCCTGGAATGAGCAGAGGAGGTCACCCCTCCACTTT. Its protein is CAWNEQRRSPLHF.

As regards this clone: This CDR3 is also generated by other DNA sequences in the sample. The V and J genes are TRBV7-2 and TRBJ1-1; D is perhaps TRBD1 (5 bases). Germline CDR1 reads SGHTA; CDR2 reads FQGNSA. The CDR3 covers 13 residues. Between the trimmed V and J ends, which lost 6 bases and 0 bases, there was a span of 8 bases. The CDR3 nucleotides are TGTGCCAGCAGTCAAGGGGTGAACACTGAAGCTTTCTTT. As protein: CASSQGVNTEAFF.

The sample holds a few counts of this clone. The chain is built from TRBV9 and TRBJ1-6; D uncertain. The CDR3 covers 14 residues. CDR1 is SGDLS, CDR2 YYNGEE, per germline. Trimming cost V 0 bases and J 4 bases, with 5 bases left between them. The CDR3 DNA reads as TGTGCCAGCAGCGTAGCACAGTATAATTCACCCCTCCACTTT. It specifies CASSVAQYNSPLHF.

This rearrangement joins TRBV25-1 to TRBJ1-4, with 11 bases fitting TRBD1. Germline trimming cut 6 bases from V and 7 bases from J; bases unmatched to any gene: 7. The CDR3 loop spans 15 amino acids. Germline CDR1 is MGHDK and CDR2 is SYGVNS. In DNA form, the CDR3 reads TGTGCCAGCAGAAAAACGGACAGGGGGCGTGAAAAACTGTTTTTT. This encodes CASRKTDRGREKLFF. The whole variable domain, filled in from reference TRBV25-1 and TRBJ1-4, reads EADIYQTPRYLVIGTGKKITLECSQTMGHDKMYWYQQDPGMELHLIHYSYGVNSTEKGDLSSESTVSRIRTEHFPLTLESARPSHTSQYLCASRKTDRGREKLFFGSGTQLSVL.

This chain links TRBV19 with TRBJ2-2, with TRBD1 as a possible D gene (5 bases). Per germline, CDR1 LNHDA and CDR2 SQIVND (reference sequence). CDR3 length: 15 residues. V dropped 7 bases and J dropped 1 base, with 13 bases sitting between them. DNA of the CDR3: TGTGCCAGTACCCTTAGGGGTTGGAACACCGGGGAGCTGTTTTTT. Translating it yields CASTLRGWNTGELFF.

V gene TRBV7-2 combines with J gene TRBJ1-3; D is perhaps TRBD1 (5 bases). V lost 7 bases and J 0 bases, leaving 10 bases between the germline ends. The germline V gene encodes CDR1 SGHTA and CDR2 FQGNSA. The CDR3 loop spans 14 amino acids. For the CDR3, the DNA is TGTGCCAGCAACTTGGGGGGCTCTGGAAACACCATATATTTT. As protein: CASNLGGSGNTIYF.

This clone was seen just once. The chain recombines TRBV28 with TRBJ2-7; 8 positions match TRBD2. The CDR3 runs to 15 residues. The junction had 11 bases not matched to a gene; V was cut back by 5 bases and J by 5 bases. Germline V gives CDR1 MDHEN, CDR2 SYDVKM. CDR3 DNA sequence: TGTGCCAGCAGTAGGGTGCGGGGGGCGGCGAACGAGCAGTACTTC. This gives the protein CASSRVRGAANEQYF.

In its sample, this clone was seen a few times. V and J are TRBV7-3 and TRBJ2-7, with D possibly being TRBD2 (5 bases). There are 13 residues in the CDR3. V shed 5 bases and J shed 3 bases, with 11 bases lying between them. Germline V gene data show CDR1 as SGHTA and CDR2 as FQGTGA. The CDR3 coding sequence is TGTGCCAGCAGCATAAACCGGGACTACGAGCAGTACTTC. Residues: CASSINRDYEQYF.

A single count supports this clone. The J gene is TRBJ2-2, the V gene TRBV10-3; 7 nucleotides align to TRBD2. CDR1 and CDR2 from the germline V gene are ENHRY and SYGVKD. This CDR3 is 12 amino acids long. V was clipped by 11 bases and J by 5 bases; unmatched bases: 5. The chain's CDR3 is CAVRGSTGELFF. For the CDR3, the DNA is TGTGCCGTCCGCGGGAGTACCGGGGAGCTGTTTTTT.

This sequence joins TRBV6-5 and TRBJ2-2; a possible D gene is TRBD2 (5 bases). The CDR3 runs 15 residues. CDR1 and CDR2 from the germline V gene are MNHEY and SVGAGI. Trimming removed 2 bases from V and 0 bases from J, with 7 bases in between. The CDR3 DNA sequence: TGTGCCAGCAGTTACATCGGGGCGAACACCGGGGAGCTGTTTTTT. This gives the protein CASSYIGANTGELFF.

V gene TRBV19 combines with J gene TRBJ1-1; TRBD1 matches 12 bases. The germline V gene encodes CDR1 LNHDA and CDR2 SQIVND (reference sequence). Losses at the gene ends were 8 bases for V and 4 bases for J; bases not matched to a gene: 11. The length of the CDR3 is 16 residues. In DNA, the CDR3 is TGTGCCAGTTACCCGGGACAGGGGGCGCGGGGCACTGAAGCTTTCTTT. This codes for CASYPGQGARGTEAFF.

The chain has TRBV6-5 and TRBJ2-3; 8 bases align to TRBD2. J gave up 4 bases and V 2 bases, and 8 bases lay outside the gene matches. The CDR3 length is 16 residues. Germline values: CDR1 MNHEY, CDR2 SVGAGI. CDR3 sequence reads: CASSYERGGMADTQYF. CDR3 in DNA: TGTGCCAGCAGTTACGAACGGGGGGGTATGGCAGATACGCAGTATTTT.

V is TRBV28 and J is TRBJ1-4, with TRBD1 identical over 11 bases. Germline V gene sequence: CDR1 MDHEN, CDR2 SYDVKM. This CDR3 has 18 residues. V lost 5 bases to trimming and J lost 6 bases; unmatched junction nucleotides: 14. CDR3 sequence (DNA): TGTGCCAGCAGTAATCCCGGACAGGGGGCCGCGTTTTATGAAAAACTGTTTTTT. Translation: CASSNPGQGAAFYEKLFF.